This TCR beta chain emerged from a study of T cell changes during pregnancy in multiple sclerosis. Repertoires were generated with immunoSEQ multiplex PCR, while TCRdb's copy carries only in-frame clones and drops some. Of 56,000 or so clones listed, about nine tenths were seen once; the top ten hold less than 2.5%. V gave up 6 bases and J gave up 2 bases, with 10 bases separating them. Germline loops: CDR1 KGHSH, CDR2 LQKENI. The CDR3 totals 13 residues. The sample in question was peripheral blood, obtained in the first trimester of pregnancy. The chain has TRBV18 and TRBJ2-5; D might be TRBD2 (6 bases). This TCR came from a female donor in good health, enrolled as a control in a pregnancy study. As DNA, the CDR3 is TGTGCCAGCTCTCCGACTAGACAAGAGACCCAGTACTTC. Translation gives CASSPTRQETQYF.